A single T cell receptor (beta chain) is shown here with its context. Its specificity is unknown. J lost 6 bases, V lost 10 bases, and 15 bases had no gene match. The CDR3 has 15 residues. Germline CDR1 is MNHEY and CDR2 is SVGAGI. The source of the sample is a study of cytomegalovirus exposure and HLA in healthy donors. Study as a whole: Clustering assigned over 70% of the roughly 420 genotyped donors to the Caucasian-associated ancestry cluster. Findings and caveats of the study: The majority of CMV-associated TCR beta chains were reported as apparently HLA-restricted in a later analysis.

Primers for the PCR totalled 60 Vbeta and 13 Jbeta. Method: immunoSEQ multiplex PCR; TCRdb's copy keeps in-frame clones and lacks some. The top ten clones hold approximately 2% of a sample with 160,000 or so clones, approximately 86% of them seen once. Healthy bone marrow donors made up the donors. There were likely unrecorded immune exposures, though donors were nominally healthy when sampled. The sample consisted of PBMCs. The receptor was derived from a woman aged 18-30 years in good health and CMV-seronegative. The chain joins TRBV6-5 to TRBJ2-1, with TRBD2 identical over 7 bases. In DNA form, the CDR3 reads TGTGCCACCCAGATGCTACCTAGCGGAGGCAATGAGCAGTTCTTC. It encodes CATQMLPSGGNEQFF.